This T cell receptor beta chain originates from a study of blood T cells in healthy people across ages. The CDR3 consists of 15 residues. V dropped 0 bases and J dropped 1 base, with 11 bases sitting between them. Per germline, CDR1 SGDLS and CDR2 YYNGEE. Whole-study results and caveats: A roughly linear age-dependent decrease characterized TCR beta diversity per million T cells. With donor CMV status unknown, expanded clonotype changes were possibly confounded.

A remark on this clonotype: What it binds is unknown.

Through a sample-barcoded 5' primer and a J-beta primer mix, a second PCR was run for roughly 6 to 12 cycles. A single record per CDR3 protein comes from TCRdb applying MiXCR to the 5' RACE reads. Counted here are approximately 830,000 distinct CDR3 sequences, 62% occurring once; the ten biggest clones make up approximately 30%. The receptor's source is a man aged 25 to 40 in good health. Source material: blood. J is TRBJ2-7 and V is TRBV9; weak D call: TRBD1 (6 bases). DNA for the CDR3: TGTGCCAGCAGCGTAGCTCTGGACAGTTCCTACGAGCAGTACTTC. Translated: CASSVALDSSYEQYF. The full variable domain, its missing parts supplied by reference TRBV9 and TRBJ2-7, is DSGVTQTPKHLITATGQRVTLRCSPRSGDLSVYWYQQSLDQGLQFLIQYYNGEERAKGNILERFSAQQFPDLHSELNLSSLELGDSALYFCASSVALDSSYEQYFGPGTRLTVT.